Listed below are T cell receptor beta chains from one sample, sequenced in a study of PD-1 blockade in classical Hodgkin lymphoma. Sequencing used immunoSEQ multiplex PCR; TCRdb keeps in-frame clones, though not all of them. Among about 9,900 clones listed, about 90% were seen once. This specimen consisted of peripheral blood mononuclear cells (PBMCs), obtained at baseline. These receptors all stem from a human donor with classical Hodgkin lymphoma. Both conserved end residues are part of each CDR3. The order of the fields is CDR3 length, V gene, J gene, clone size, D gene, CDR3 DNA, CDR3 protein. D genes are given only for firm matches. Where a row states a size, it is once, few, many or the class of an expanded clone; other rows omit it.

>18|TRBV9|TRBJ2-1|.|TRBD2
TGTGCCAGCAGCTCCAGACTAGCGGGACCCCCCTCCTACAATGAGCAGTTCTTC
CASSSRLAGPPSYNEQFF
>15|TRBV2|TRBJ2-1|.|TRBD1
TGTGCCAGCAGTCCCGGGACAGGGGTTTCGAATGAGCAGTTCTTC
CASSPGTGVSNEQFF
>13|TRBV11-2|TRBJ1-1|few|.
TGTGCCAGCAGCTTAGAGCAGAACACTGAAGCTTTCTTT
CASSLEQNTEAFF
>17|TRBV5-1|TRBJ1-1|.|.
TGCGCCAGCAGTATTAAGTCTACAGGACTCATGAACACTGAAGCTTTCTTT
CASSIKSTGLMNTEAFF
>12|TRBV7-9|TRBJ2-7|.|.
TGTGCCAGCAGCCAGGGGAAGTACGAGCAGTACTTC
CASSQGKYEQYF
>16|TRBV9|TRBJ1-3|.|.
TGTGCCAGCAGCGACCAGGGACCCCAAGGGGGAAACACCATATATTTT
CASSDQGPQGGNTIYF
>19|TRBV9|TRBJ2-3|.|.
TGTGCCAGCAGCGCGTGGTCGCTGGGGAAGCTACCTAGCACAGATACGCAGTATTTT
CASSAWSLGKLPSTDTQYF
>12|TRBV19|TRBJ1-2|once|.
TGTGCCAGTAGTATAAGGGAGGGTGGCTACACCTTC
CASSIREGGYTF
>12|TRBV7-2|TRBJ2-3|.|.
TGTGCCAGCAGCTCCAGGGGAGATACGCAGTATTTT
CASSSRGDTQYF
>14|TRBV19|TRBJ1-1|.|.
TGTGCCAGTAGTATGGGGCCGGGGAACACTGAAGCTTTCTTT
CASSMGPGNTEAFF
>15|TRBV6-6|TRBJ2-7|.|.
TGTGCCAGCAGTTACTCGGAGACCACAGGCGACGAGCAGTACTTC
CASSYSETTGDEQYF
>16|TRBV11-3|TRBJ2-5|.|.
TGTGCCAGCAGCTTTCTACCGCAAGGGACCCAAGAGACCCAGTACTTC
CASSFLPQGTQETQYF
>12|TRBV14|TRBJ2-1|.|.
TGTGCCAGCAGCCGCAGGAGGCGGGAGCAGTTCTTC
CASSRRRREQFF
>14|TRBV2|TRBJ2-7|.|.
TGTGCCAGCAGTTGGACACTTAGCTCCTACGAGCAGTACTTC
CASSWTLSSYEQYF
>16|TRBV6-1|TRBJ2-7|.|.
TGTGCCAGCAGTGAAGCGGTGGGGGACGGTTCCTACGAGCAGTACTTC
CASSEAVGDGSYEQYF
>16|TRBV5-1|TRBJ2-7|.|TRBD1
TGCGCCAGCAGCTTGCCCACGACAGGGTTCGGCTACGAGCAGTACTTC
CASSLPTTGFGYEQYF